The sequence of this T cell receptor beta chain was determined in a study of graft-versus-host responses after intestinal transplantation. Study at large: Isolated intestinal, liver-intestinal, or multivisceral transplants had been given to the recipients. The study gave all recipients anti-thymocyte globulin induction, then tacrolimus and steroids for 2 to 3 years. Notes on the study in general: Analysis identified GvH clones in recipient marrow, with some appearing first in ileum or blood. After transplant, early declines in HvG clones were associated with peak levels of circulating GvH clones.

Method: immunoSEQ multiplex PCR; TCRdb's copy keeps in-frame clones and lacks some. The sample lists approximately 74,000 clones; around 92% were seen once. This clone was seen a single time. Its target is unknown. The V gene lost 6 bases and the J gene lost 0 bases, with 7 bases spanning the gap. The CDR3 is made up of 13 amino acids. CDR1 SGDLS and CDR2 YYNGEE come from the germline V gene. This specimen was PBMCs, taken 98 days after intestinal transplantation. The source of this sequence is a human patient who received an intestinal transplant, so some T cells may come from the graft donor. The rearrangement uses TRBV9 and TRBJ1-5; D remains unclear. The CDR3 here is CASKKHSNQPQHF. The DNA for the CDR3 is TGTGCCAGCAAGAAGCATAGCAATCAGCCCCAGCATTTT.